This T cell receptor (beta chain) was identified in a study of OX40 agonist ivuxolimab in advanced cancers. Here immunoSEQ multiplex PCR was the method, and the copy in TCRdb shows in-frame clones only, minus some. The top ten clones hold 7% to 9.5% of a sample with roughly 87,000 clones, around 92% of them seen once. Germline CDR1 reads MNHNS; CDR2 reads SASEGT. The CDR3 contains 13 residues. V lost 4 bases, J lost 8 bases, and 11 bases lay in between. The chain combines TRBV6-1 with TRBJ1-4; D is possibly TRBD1 (6 bases). The sample consisted of CD4+ or CD8+ T cells sorted from blood, taken in a trial of the OX40 agonist ivuxolimab. This receptor was identified in an adult with an advanced solid tumor such as melanoma, head and neck, liver or kidney cancer. Here the CDR3 DNA reads TGTGCCAGCAGTGGAGGGGGACTCGAAAAACTGTTTTTT. This gives the protein CASSGGGLEKLFF.